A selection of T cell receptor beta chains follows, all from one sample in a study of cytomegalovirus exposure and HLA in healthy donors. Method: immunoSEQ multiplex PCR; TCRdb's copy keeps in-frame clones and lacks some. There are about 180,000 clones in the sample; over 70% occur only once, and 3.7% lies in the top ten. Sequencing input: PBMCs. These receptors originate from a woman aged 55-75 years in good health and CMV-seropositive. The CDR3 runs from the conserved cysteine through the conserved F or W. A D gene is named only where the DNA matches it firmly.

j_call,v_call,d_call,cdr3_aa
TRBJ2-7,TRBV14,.,CASSQTGSYEQYF
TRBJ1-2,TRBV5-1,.,CASSLGTASSGYTF
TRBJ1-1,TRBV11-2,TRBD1,CASSTGGSTEAFF
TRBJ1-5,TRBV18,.,CASSLKDSSNQPQHF
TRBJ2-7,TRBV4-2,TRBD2,CASSHQSGGISYEQYF
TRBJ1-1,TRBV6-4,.,CASSERVGGTEAFF
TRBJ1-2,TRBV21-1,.,CASSNGERAQGSTNYGYTF
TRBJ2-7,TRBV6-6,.,CASGTGGAYEQYF
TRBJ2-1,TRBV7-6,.,CASSILGGSYNEQFF
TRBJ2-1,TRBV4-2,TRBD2,CASRQAGLASHEQFF
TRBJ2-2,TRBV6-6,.,CASTPMGGPGELFF
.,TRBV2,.,CASIETAASYEQYF
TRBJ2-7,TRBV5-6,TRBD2,CASSPRAAGGYEQYF
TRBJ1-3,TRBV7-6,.,CASSLYQGAGNTIYF
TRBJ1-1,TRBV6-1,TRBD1,CASIPGQGANTEAFF
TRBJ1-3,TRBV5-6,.,CASSLTRSGNTIYF
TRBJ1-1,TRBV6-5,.,CASSEEGTEAFF
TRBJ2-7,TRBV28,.,CASSYPGATYEQYF
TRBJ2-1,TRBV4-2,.,CASSQDGDRRVF
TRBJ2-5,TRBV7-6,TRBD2,CASSSLGGLAGETQYF
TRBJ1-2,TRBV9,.,CASSVAEGYGYTF
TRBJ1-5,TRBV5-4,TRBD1,CASSPGTGRGQPQHF
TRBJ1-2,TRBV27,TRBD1,CASSSTGRYGYTF
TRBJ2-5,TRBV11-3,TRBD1,CASSLGQGKGETQYF
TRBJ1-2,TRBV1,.,CTSSQAVEGRGSNYGYTF
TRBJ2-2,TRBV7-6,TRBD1,CASSSSTGGGAGELFF
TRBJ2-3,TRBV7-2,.,CASSQAQGWTDTQYF
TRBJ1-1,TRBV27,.,CASSEGEGRGGTEAFF
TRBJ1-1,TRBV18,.,CASSPSRVMGLNTEAFF
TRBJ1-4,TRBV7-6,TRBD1,CASSLGTGRGEKLFF
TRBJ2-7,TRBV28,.,CASSLIGAGEQYF
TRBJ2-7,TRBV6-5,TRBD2,CASSRRLAGNEQYF
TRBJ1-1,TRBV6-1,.,CASSRGGTEAFF
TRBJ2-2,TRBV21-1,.,CASTSQANTGELFF
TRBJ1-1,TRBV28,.,CASSFRDEAFF
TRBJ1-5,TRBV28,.,CASSLEGGNQPQHF
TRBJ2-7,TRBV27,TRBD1,CASKGTGKYEQYF
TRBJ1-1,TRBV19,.,CASTRANTEAFF
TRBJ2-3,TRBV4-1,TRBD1,CASSQEDNRGPRDTQYF
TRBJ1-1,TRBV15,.,CATSTDPQGSAFF
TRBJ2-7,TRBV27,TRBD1,CASGQDRGLYEQYF
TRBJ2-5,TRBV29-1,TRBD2,CSVEAGLGETQYF
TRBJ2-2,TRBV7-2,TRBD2,CASSLSGGTNTGELFF
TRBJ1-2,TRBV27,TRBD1,CASRRQGRNYGYTF
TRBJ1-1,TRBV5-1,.,CASSYYRVGTEAFF
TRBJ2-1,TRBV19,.,CASSTTAYNEQFF
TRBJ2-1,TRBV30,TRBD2,CAFRSGRHSYNEQFF
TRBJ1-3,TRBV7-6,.,CASSLWTAFSGNTIYF
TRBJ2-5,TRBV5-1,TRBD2,CASSLGLAGRRGTQYF
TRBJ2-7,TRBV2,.,CASSENGLAVSYEQYF
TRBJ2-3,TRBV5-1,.,CASSLGLGVSTDTQYF